This passage covers 6 T cell receptor beta chains from one sample sequenced in a study of OX40 agonist ivuxolimab in advanced cancers. The data were produced by immunoSEQ multiplex PCR, yet TCRdb's version contains in-frame clones alone and is incomplete. This sample yields approximately 77,000 clones, of which 85% are seen a single time; 1.5% to 2% belongs to the top ten. The source was CD4+ or CD8+ T cells sorted from blood, collected in a trial of the OX40 agonist ivuxolimab. These receptors originate from an adult with an advanced solid tumor such as melanoma, head and neck, liver or kidney cancer.

This clone was recorded many times. V usage is TRBV7-9 and J usage is TRBJ1-2, with D perhaps matching TRBD1 (6 bases). Looked up from germline, CDR1 is SEHNR and CDR2 is FQNEAQ (reference sequence). This CDR3 region has 13 residues. V dropped 5 bases and J dropped 8 bases, with 15 bases sitting between them. CDR3 loop: CASSAFGGEGYTF. The CDR3 DNA reads TGTGCCAGCAGCGCCTTCGGGGGCGAGGGCTACACCTTC. The full variable domain, completed using reference TRBV7-9 and TRBJ1-2, is DTGVSQNPRHKITKRGQNVTFRCDPISEHNRLYWYRQTLGQGPEFLTYFQNEAQLEKSRLLSDRFSAERPKGSFSTLEIQRTEQGDSAMYLCASSAFGGEGYTFGSGTRLTVV.

The chain is built from TRBV21-1 and TRBJ2-1; no DNA check was done on the table's D call, TRBD2. TRBV21-1 has pseudogene status. The CDR3 consists of 13 residues. The CDR3 nucleotides read TGTGCCAGCAGCAAGGAGGAAGACAATGAGCAGTTCTTC. It encodes CASSKEEDNEQFF.

This clone was observed once. J is TRBJ2-7 and V is TRBV28; perhaps TRBD2 as D (6 bases). V gave up 3 bases and J gave up 2 bases, with 8 bases separating them. From germline, CDR1 is MDHEN and CDR2 SYDVKM. The CDR3 consists of 13 residues. The CDR3 bases are TGTGCCAGCAGTTTCGGGGGTACCTACGAGCAGTACTTC. It is translated as CASSFGGTYEQYF.

The rearrangement links TRBV6-4 to TRBJ1-2; D call uncertain. Germline lookup yields CDR1 MRHNA and CDR2 SNTAGT. The CDR3 contains 15 residues. Trimming removed 6 bases from V and 6 bases from J, with 20 bases in between. The CDR3 DNA follows: TGTGCCAGCAGGCCCCCCCCCGGGGTGGGGAATGGCTACACCTTC. Residues: CASRPPPGVGNGYTF.

The chain uses TRBV5-1 and TRBJ2-7, with D possibly matching TRBD1 (6 bases). From germline, CDR1 is SGHRS and CDR2 YFSETQ. Trimming pared 2 bases from V and 4 bases from J, leaving 16 bases between. CDR3 size: 15 residues. CDR3 in amino acids: CASSLQGMAPYEQYF. The CDR3 DNA reads as TGCGCCAGCAGCTTACAGGGAATGGCCCCTTACGAGCAGTACTTC.

V is TRBV15 and J is TRBJ1-3, with D possibly matching TRBD1 (6 bases). From germline, CDR1 is LNHNV and CDR2 YYDKDF (reference sequence). Trimming removed 4 bases from V and 3 bases from J, with 10 bases in between. The CDR3 length is 14 residues. This CDR3 reads CATSKQGGGNTIYF. CDR3 bases: TGTGCCACCAGCAAACAGGGAGGTGGAAACACCATATATTTT.